A selection of T cell receptor beta chains follows, all from one sample in a study of T cells after yellow fever vaccination. From the 5' RACE reads, TCRdb called clonotypes with MiXCR, one entry per CDR3 protein. The sample has more than 90,000 distinct CDR3 sequences, about 6.8% seen once. Sample: CD4+ T cells sorted from PBMCs, taken more than 40 days after the first yellow fever vaccination. These receptors were obtained from a man between 18 and 35 years old who received the YFV17D yellow fever vaccine. Both conserved end residues are part of each CDR3. Each record gives: CDR3 protein, CDR3 DNA, clone size, D gene, V gene, J gene. A D gene is named only where the DNA matches it firmly. For some rows the clone size is stated as once, few or many, or as a class when expanded; others skip it.

CDR3 protein: CASSLGRGGYEQYF
CDR3 DNA: TGTGCCAGCAGCTTGGGCAGGGGTGGTTACGAGCAGTACTTC
clone size: many
D gene: -
V gene: TRBV7-3
J gene: TRBJ2-7

CDR3 protein: CATSDWDSTYNEQFF
CDR3 DNA: TGTGCCACCAGTGATTGGGACAGTACCTACAATGAGCAGTTCTTC
clone size: many
D gene: TRBD1
V gene: TRBV24-1
J gene: TRBJ2-1

CDR3 protein: CASSQGFGYTF
CDR3 DNA: TGTGCCAGCAGCCAAGGTTTTGGCTACACCTTC
clone size: many
D gene: -
V gene: TRBV2
J gene: TRBJ1-2

CDR3 protein: CASSQDSFLATEAFF
CDR3 DNA: TGCGCCAGCAGCCAAGATTCCTTTTTGGCCACTGAAGCTTTCTTT
clone size: many
D gene: -
V gene: TRBV4-3
J gene: TRBJ1-1

CDR3 protein: CASSYRPRNTEAFF
CDR3 DNA: TGTGCCAGCAGTTACCGACCCAGGAACACTGAAGCTTTCTTT
clone size: many
D gene: -
V gene: TRBV6-5
J gene: TRBJ1-1

CDR3 protein: CASSFFYGKDTEAFF
CDR3 DNA: TGTGCCAGCAGCTTCTTTTATGGGAAGGACACTGAAGCTTTCTTT
clone size: many
D gene: -
V gene: TRBV7-2
J gene: TRBJ1-1

CDR3 protein: CSARVPTDTQYF
CDR3 DNA: TGCAGTGCTAGAGTGCCCACAGATACGCAGTATTTT
clone size: many
D gene: -
V gene: TRBV20-1
J gene: TRBJ2-3

CDR3 protein: CASSSTGGGETQYF
CDR3 DNA: TGCGCCAGCAGCTCGACAGGGGGTGGAGAGACCCAGTACTTC
clone size: many
D gene: TRBD1
V gene: TRBV5-1
J gene: TRBJ2-5

CDR3 protein: CASSHGPDLNQPQHF
CDR3 DNA: TGTGCCAGCAGTCATGGGCCAGATCTCAATCAGCCCCAGCATTTT
clone size: many
D gene: -
V gene: TRBV5-5
J gene: TRBJ1-5

CDR3 protein: CASSPPTGGNNEQFF
CDR3 DNA: TGTGCCAGCTCACCACCAACAGGGGGGAACAATGAGCAGTTCTTC
clone size: -
D gene: TRBD1
V gene: TRBV18
J gene: TRBJ2-1

CDR3 protein: CSASSRGGHNEQLF
CDR3 DNA: TGCAGTGCTAGTTCCCGAGGGGGTCACAATGAGCAGCTCTTC
clone size: -
D gene: -
V gene: TRBV20-1
J gene: TRBJ2-1

CDR3 protein: CASSLYIQAGRPQHF
CDR3 DNA: TGTGCCAGCAGCTTATATATCCAGGCAGGTCGGCCCCAGCATTTT
clone size: many
D gene: -
V gene: TRBV7-2
J gene: TRBJ1-5

CDR3 protein: CASSRNSNQPQHF
CDR3 DNA: TGTGCCAGCAGCAGAAATAGCAATCAGCCCCAGCATTTT
clone size: many
D gene: -
V gene: TRBV6-1
J gene: TRBJ1-5

CDR3 protein: CASSLALAGYRETQYF
CDR3 DNA: TGTGCCAGCAGCTTAGCTCTAGCGGGGTACCGGGAGACCCAGTACTTC
clone size: many
D gene: TRBD2
V gene: TRBV7-2
J gene: TRBJ2-5

CDR3 protein: CSVAGWSRRDHEQFF
CDR3 DNA: TGCAGTGTGGCTGGATGGTCTCGCAGGGACCATGAGCAGTTCTTC
clone size: many
D gene: -
V gene: TRBV20-1
J gene: TRBJ2-1

CDR3 protein: CASGLVVQESAYGYTF
CDR3 DNA: TGTGCTAGTGGTTTGGTCGTTCAGGAGAGCGCCTATGGCTACACCTTC
clone size: once
D gene: -
V gene: TRBV12-5
J gene: TRBJ1-2

CDR3 protein: CASTLLGTREETQYF
CDR3 DNA: TGCGCCAGCACCCTACTCGGGACTAGGGAAGAGACCCAGTACTTC
clone size: many
D gene: TRBD2
V gene: TRBV5-1
J gene: TRBJ2-5

CDR3 protein: CATSRKKGEAEGGQYF
CDR3 DNA: TGTGCCACCAGTCGTAAGAAAGGGGAGGCCGAGGGTGGCCAGTACTTC
clone size: many
D gene: -
V gene: TRBV24-1
J gene: TRBJ2-5

CDR3 protein: CASSLRGGGSGGYTF
CDR3 DNA: TGTGCCAGCAGCTTACGGGGCGGGGGGAGTGGTGGCTACACCTTC
clone size: -
D gene: -
V gene: TRBV7-2
J gene: TRBJ1-2

CDR3 protein: CASSPTRDRRYNEQFF
CDR3 DNA: TGTGCCAGCAGCCCAACTCGGGACAGGCGATACAATGAGCAGTTCTTC
clone size: few
D gene: TRBD1
V gene: TRBV11-2
J gene: TRBJ2-1

CDR3 protein: CASSLTGKGSEAFF
CDR3 DNA: TGCGCCAGCAGCTTGACAGGGAAGGGGTCTGAAGCTTTCTTT
clone size: many
D gene: -
V gene: TRBV5-1
J gene: TRBJ1-1

CDR3 protein: CASSTGQWETQYF
CDR3 DNA: TGCGCCAGCAGCACGGGACAGTGGGAGACCCAGTACTTC
clone size: few
D gene: TRBD1
V gene: TRBV5-1
J gene: TRBJ2-5

CDR3 protein: CASSTTGGDQPQHF
CDR3 DNA: TGTGCCAGCAGTACAACAGGGGGCGATCAGCCCCAGCATTTT
clone size: many
D gene: TRBD1
V gene: TRBV12-3/TRBV12-4
J gene: TRBJ1-5

CDR3 protein: CASSRDRASGNQPQHF
CDR3 DNA: TGTGCCAGTAGCAGGGACAGGGCATCTGGCAATCAGCCCCAGCATTTT
clone size: -
D gene: TRBD1
V gene: TRBV19
J gene: TRBJ1-5

CDR3 protein: CASSRQLGDQPQHF
CDR3 DNA: TGTGCCAGCAGCCGACAGTTAGGGGATCAGCCCCAGCATTTT
clone size: many
D gene: -
V gene: TRBV7-2
J gene: TRBJ1-5

CDR3 protein: CASSLELASPLHF
CDR3 DNA: TGTGCCAGCAGCTTGGAGCTGGCTTCACCCCTCCACTTT
clone size: many
D gene: -
V gene: TRBV7-2
J gene: TRBJ1-6

CDR3 protein: CASSLVGPGETQYF
CDR3 DNA: TGCGCCAGCAGCTTGGTGGGGCCGGGGGAGACCCAGTACTTC
clone size: many
D gene: -
V gene: TRBV5-1
J gene: TRBJ2-5

CDR3 protein: CASSFPPGTGGYTF
CDR3 DNA: TGTGCCAGCAGCTTCCCCCCTGGGACAGGCGGCTACACCTTC
clone size: many
D gene: TRBD1
V gene: TRBV7-2
J gene: TRBJ1-2

CDR3 protein: CASSQGLAIFPEQFF
CDR3 DNA: TGCGCCAGCAGCCAAGGTCTAGCAATTTTTCCTGAGCAGTTCTTC
clone size: -
D gene: -
V gene: TRBV4-3
J gene: TRBJ2-1

CDR3 protein: CASSPSPIPLGAPTDTQYF
CDR3 DNA: TGTGCCAGCAGCCCCAGTCCCATACCCCTCGGTGCGCCCACAGATACGCAGTATTTT
clone size: many
D gene: -
V gene: TRBV3-1
J gene: TRBJ2-3

CDR3 protein: CASSLTGKTYEQYF
CDR3 DNA: TGCGCCAGCAGCTTGACAGGGAAAACCTACGAGCAGTACTTC
clone size: many
D gene: -
V gene: TRBV5-1
J gene: TRBJ2-7

CDR3 protein: CRAGLAGQETQYF
CDR3 DNA: TGCAGGGCGGGACTAGCGGGGCAAGAGACCCAGTACTTC
clone size: many
D gene: TRBD2
V gene: TRBV20-1
J gene: TRBJ2-5

CDR3 protein: CASSFRTGGVSNEQFF
CDR3 DNA: TGCGCCAGCAGCTTCAGGACAGGGGGCGTAAGTAATGAGCAGTTCTTC
clone size: many
D gene: TRBD1
V gene: TRBV5-1
J gene: TRBJ2-1

CDR3 protein: CASSQRGTEEYTF
CDR3 DNA: TGCGCCAGCAGCCAACGCGGGACAGAGGAATACACCTTC
clone size: -
D gene: TRBD1
V gene: TRBV4-3
J gene: TRBJ1-2

CDR3 protein: CASSLGQGRMGNTIYF
CDR3 DNA: TGTGCCAGCTCACTGGGACAGGGAAGAATGGGAAACACCATATATTTT
clone size: -
D gene: TRBD1
V gene: TRBV18
J gene: TRBJ1-3

CDR3 protein: CSAFRAGDTQYF
CDR3 DNA: TGCAGCGCCTTTAGGGCTGGAGATACGCAGTATTTT
clone size: many
D gene: -
V gene: TRBV29-1
J gene: TRBJ2-3

CDR3 protein: CASSSSGTSAGTGELFF
CDR3 DNA: TGTGCCAGCAGCTCCTCCGGGACTAGCGCGGGCACCGGGGAGCTGTTTTTT
clone size: many
D gene: TRBD2
V gene: TRBV11-2
J gene: TRBJ2-2

CDR3 protein: CASSFWTGGYNSPLHF
CDR3 DNA: TGTGCCAGCAGTTTCTGGACAGGGGGCTATAATTCACCCCTCCACTTT
clone size: many
D gene: TRBD1
V gene: TRBV12-3/TRBV12-4
J gene: TRBJ1-6

CDR3 protein: CASSLARLSTDTQYF
CDR3 DNA: TGTGCCAGCAGCTTGGCCCGGCTTAGCACAGATACGCAGTATTTT
clone size: many
D gene: -
V gene: TRBV7-9
J gene: TRBJ2-3

CDR3 protein: CASSIRAGGRYGELFF
CDR3 DNA: TGTGCCAGTAGTATCCGGGCGGGGGGCCGTTACGGGGAGCTGTTTTTT
clone size: many
D gene: TRBD2
V gene: TRBV19
J gene: TRBJ2-2

CDR3 protein: CCARVLGGGSRTEAFF
CDR3 DNA: TGCTGTGCTAGAGTCCTAGGGGGGGGTAGTCGAACTGAAGCTTTCTTT
clone size: few
D gene: -
V gene: TRBV20-1
J gene: TRBJ1-1

CDR3 protein: CASSTGYYGYTF
CDR3 DNA: TGTGCCAGCAGTACAGGGTACTATGGCTACACCTTC
clone size: many
D gene: -
V gene: TRBV6-6
J gene: TRBJ1-2

CDR3 protein: CASSLGERDIQYF
CDR3 DNA: TGTGCCAGCAGTTTGGGGGAGAGAGACATTCAGTACTTC
clone size: many
D gene: -
V gene: TRBV12-3/TRBV12-4
J gene: TRBJ2-4

CDR3 protein: CASSRQQGNTEAFF
CDR3 DNA: TGTGCCAGCAGCCGACAACAGGGTAACACTGAAGCTTTCTTT
clone size: few
D gene: -
V gene: TRBV3-1
J gene: TRBJ1-1

CDR3 protein: CASRLTGEAFF
CDR3 DNA: TGTGCCAGCAGACTTACAGGGGAAGCTTTCTTT
clone size: many
D gene: -
V gene: TRBV12-3/TRBV12-4
J gene: TRBJ1-1

CDR3 protein: CASSHPGLRGGAFQETQYF
CDR3 DNA: TGCGCCAGCAGCCACCCCGGGCTTAGGGGGGGGGCGTTCCAAGAGACCCAGTACTTC
clone size: medium-sized
D gene: -
V gene: TRBV4-1
J gene: TRBJ2-5

CDR3 protein: CASSFSGGASYEQYF
CDR3 DNA: TGCGCCAGCAGCTTCAGCGGGGGGGCCTCCTACGAGCAGTACTTC
clone size: many
D gene: TRBD2
V gene: TRBV5-1
J gene: TRBJ2-7

CDR3 protein: CASSSGTSDMNEQFF
CDR3 DNA: TGTGCCAGCAGCTCCGGGACTTCGGATATGAATGAGCAGTTCTTC
clone size: many
D gene: -
V gene: TRBV5-5
J gene: TRBJ2-1

CDR3 protein: CAWRANGNTIYF
CDR3 DNA: TGTGCCTGGAGGGCCAACGGAAACACCATATATTTT
clone size: -
D gene: -
V gene: TRBV30
J gene: TRBJ1-3

CDR3 protein: CASSPQSSTGELFF
CDR3 DNA: TGTGCCAGCAGCCCCCAAAGTTCCACCGGGGAGCTGTTTTTT
clone size: many
D gene: -
V gene: TRBV7-3
J gene: TRBJ2-2